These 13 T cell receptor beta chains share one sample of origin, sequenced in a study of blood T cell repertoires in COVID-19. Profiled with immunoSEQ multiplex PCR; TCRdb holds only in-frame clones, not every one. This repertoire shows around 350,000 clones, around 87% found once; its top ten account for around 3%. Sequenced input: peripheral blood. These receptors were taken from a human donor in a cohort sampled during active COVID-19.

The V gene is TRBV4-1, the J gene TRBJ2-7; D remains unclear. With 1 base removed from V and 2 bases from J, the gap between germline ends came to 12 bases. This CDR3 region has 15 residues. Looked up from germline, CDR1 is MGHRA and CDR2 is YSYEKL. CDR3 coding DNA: TGCGCCAGCAGCCAAGGGGCAGTTCTGACCTACGAGCAGTACTTC. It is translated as CASSQGAVLTYEQYF.

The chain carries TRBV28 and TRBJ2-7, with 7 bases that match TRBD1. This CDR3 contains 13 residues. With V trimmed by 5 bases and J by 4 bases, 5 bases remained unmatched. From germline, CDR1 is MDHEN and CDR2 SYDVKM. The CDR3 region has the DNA TGTGCCAGCAGTGGGGACAGATTTTACGAGCAGTACTTC. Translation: CASSGDRFYEQYF.

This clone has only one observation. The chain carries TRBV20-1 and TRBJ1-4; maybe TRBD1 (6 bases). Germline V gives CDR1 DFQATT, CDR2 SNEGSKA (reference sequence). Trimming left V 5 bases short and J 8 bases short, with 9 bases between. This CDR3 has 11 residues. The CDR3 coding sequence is TGCAGTGCTCGTACAGGGGAAAAACTGTTTTTT. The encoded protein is CSARTGEKLFF.

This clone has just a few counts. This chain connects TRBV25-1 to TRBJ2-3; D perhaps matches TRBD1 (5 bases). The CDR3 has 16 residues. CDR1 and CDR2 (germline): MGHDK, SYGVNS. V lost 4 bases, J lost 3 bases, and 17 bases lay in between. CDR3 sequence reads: CASSVSGPLKTDTQYF. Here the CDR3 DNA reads TGTGCCAGCAGTGTATCAGGGCCCCTTAAGACAGATACGCAGTATTTT.

DNA for the CDR3: TGTGCCAGCAGCCCGGACAGGGGTGAAAAACTGTTTTTT. Translation gives CASSPDRGEKLFF. The V gene is TRBV5-6, the J gene TRBJ1-4; 9 nucleotides line up with TRBD1. With V trimmed by 4 bases and J by 7 bases, 2 bases remained unmatched. From germline, CDR1 is SGHDT and CDR2 YYEEEE. CDR3 size: 13 residues.

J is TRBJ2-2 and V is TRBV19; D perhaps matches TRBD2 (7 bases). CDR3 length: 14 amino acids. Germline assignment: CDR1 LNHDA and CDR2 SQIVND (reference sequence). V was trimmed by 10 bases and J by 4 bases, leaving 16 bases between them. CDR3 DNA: TGTGCCACCTCGGGCGGGGGCTTCACCGGGGAGCTGTTTTTT. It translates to CATSGGGFTGELFF.

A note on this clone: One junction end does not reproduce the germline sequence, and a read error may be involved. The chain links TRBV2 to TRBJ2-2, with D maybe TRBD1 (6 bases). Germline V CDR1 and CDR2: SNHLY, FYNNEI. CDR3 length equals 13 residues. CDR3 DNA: TGCGCCAGCGCCTTTACAGGGCCCGGGGAGCTGTTTTTT. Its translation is CASAFTGPGELFF. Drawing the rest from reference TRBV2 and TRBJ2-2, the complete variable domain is EPEVTQTPSHQVTQMGQEVILRCVPISNHLYFYWYRQILGQKVEFLVSFYNNEISEKSEIFDDQFSVERPDGSNFTLKIRSTKLEDSAMYFCASAFTGPGELFFGEGSRLTVL.

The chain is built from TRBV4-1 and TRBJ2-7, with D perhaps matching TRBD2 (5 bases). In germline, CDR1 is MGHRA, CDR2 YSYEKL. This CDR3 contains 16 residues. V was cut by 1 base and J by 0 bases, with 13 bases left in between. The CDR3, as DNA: TGCGCCAGCAGCCAAGGGACTCCTGCCACCTCCTACGAGCAGTACTTC. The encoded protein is CASSQGTPATSYEQYF.

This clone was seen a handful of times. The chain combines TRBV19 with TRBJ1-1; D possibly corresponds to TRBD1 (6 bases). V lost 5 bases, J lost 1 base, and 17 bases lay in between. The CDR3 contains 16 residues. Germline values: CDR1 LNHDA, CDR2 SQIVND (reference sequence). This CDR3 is CASSVIGGLANTEAFF. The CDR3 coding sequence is TGTGCCAGTAGTGTCATCGGGGGGCTAGCGAACACTGAAGCTTTCTTT.

The CDR3 region has the DNA TGCGCCAGCAGCTCCGAGGCCCGGACAGGGGATTTAGCTTTCTTT. Its protein is CASSSEARTGDLAFF. V usage is TRBV5-1 and J usage is TRBJ1-1, with 9 bases fitting TRBD1. The CDR3 is made up of 15 amino acids. V lost 3 bases, J lost 10 bases, and 13 bases stayed unmatched. CDR1 and CDR2 from the germline V gene are SGHRS and YFSETQ.

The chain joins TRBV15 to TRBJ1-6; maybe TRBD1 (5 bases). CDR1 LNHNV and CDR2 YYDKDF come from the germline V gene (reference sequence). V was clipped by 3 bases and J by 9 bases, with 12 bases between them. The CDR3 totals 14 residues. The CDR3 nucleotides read TGTGCCACCAGCAGCTGGGGGGGTTCTTCACCCCTCCACTTT. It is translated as CATSSWGGSSPLHF.

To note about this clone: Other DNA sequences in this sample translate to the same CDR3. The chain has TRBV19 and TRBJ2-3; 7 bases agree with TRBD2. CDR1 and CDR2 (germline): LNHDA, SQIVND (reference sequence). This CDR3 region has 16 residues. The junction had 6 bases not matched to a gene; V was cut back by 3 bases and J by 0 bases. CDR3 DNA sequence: TGTGCCAGTAGTATCCGAAGCGGGACTAGCACAGATACGCAGTATTTT. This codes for CASSIRSGTSTDTQYF.

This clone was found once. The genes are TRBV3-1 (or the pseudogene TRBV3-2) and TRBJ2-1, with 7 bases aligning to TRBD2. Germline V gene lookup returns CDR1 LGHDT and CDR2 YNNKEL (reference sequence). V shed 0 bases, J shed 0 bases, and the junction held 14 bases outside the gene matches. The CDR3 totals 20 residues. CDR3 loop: CASSQDTPGLAELSYNEQFF. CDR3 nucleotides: TGTGCCAGCAGCCAAGATACCCCTGGGCTAGCGGAGCTCTCCTACAATGAGCAGTTCTTC.